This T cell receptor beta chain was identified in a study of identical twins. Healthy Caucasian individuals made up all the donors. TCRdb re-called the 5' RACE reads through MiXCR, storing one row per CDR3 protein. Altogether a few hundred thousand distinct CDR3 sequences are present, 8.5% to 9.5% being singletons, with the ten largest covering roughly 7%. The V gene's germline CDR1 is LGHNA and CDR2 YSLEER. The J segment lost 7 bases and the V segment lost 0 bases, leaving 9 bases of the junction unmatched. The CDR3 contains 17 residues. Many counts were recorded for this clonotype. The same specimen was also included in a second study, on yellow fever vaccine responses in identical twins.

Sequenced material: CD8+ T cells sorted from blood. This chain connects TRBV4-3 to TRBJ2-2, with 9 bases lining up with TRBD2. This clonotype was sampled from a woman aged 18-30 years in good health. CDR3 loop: CASSQDWGSGSIGELFF. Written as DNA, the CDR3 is TGCGCCAGCAGCCAAGATTGGGGTAGCGGGAGCATCGGGGAGCTGTTTTTT.